This T cell receptor beta chain was retrieved from a study of T-cell reconstitution after alpha-beta-depleted transplantation in children. Looked up from germline, CDR1 is ENHRY and CDR2 is SYGVKD. The CDR3 is made up of 15 amino acids. V was shortened by 2 bases and J by 6 bases, with 14 bases between the two germline ends. The library targeted TCRbeta and was prepared with unique molecular identifiers. TCRdb fed the PCR reads into MiXCR, producing one record per CDR3 protein. The table records around 670,000 distinct CDR3 sequences, roughly 13% of them present only once. This clonotype was observed at least ten times.

V gene TRBV10-3 combines with J gene TRBJ1-5; tentatively, D is TRBD1 (5 bases). Sequenced here: PBMCs, sampled before TCRalphabeta/CD19-depleted stem cell transplant. The TCR comes from a girl aged 2 to 10 with congenital amegakaryocytic thrombocytopenia, due to receive a stem cell transplant. For the CDR3, the DNA is TGTGCCATCAGTGAGCTTTTCCAGGGCGGTCAGCCCCAGCATTTT. Translation: CAISELFQGGQPQHF.